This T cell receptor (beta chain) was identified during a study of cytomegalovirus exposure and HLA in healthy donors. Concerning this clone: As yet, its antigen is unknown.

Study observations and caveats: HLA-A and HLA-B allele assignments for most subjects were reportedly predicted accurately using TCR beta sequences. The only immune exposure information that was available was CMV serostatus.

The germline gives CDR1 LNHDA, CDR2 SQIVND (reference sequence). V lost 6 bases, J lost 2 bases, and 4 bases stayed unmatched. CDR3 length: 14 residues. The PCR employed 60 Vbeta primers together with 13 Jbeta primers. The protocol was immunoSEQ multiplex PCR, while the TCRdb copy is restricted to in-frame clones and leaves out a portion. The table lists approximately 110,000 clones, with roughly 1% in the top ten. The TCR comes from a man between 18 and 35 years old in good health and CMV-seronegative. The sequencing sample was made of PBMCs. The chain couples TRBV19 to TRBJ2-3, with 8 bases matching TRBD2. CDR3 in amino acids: CASRVGRATDTQYF. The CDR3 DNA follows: TGTGCCAGTAGGGTCGGGAGGGCCACAGATACGCAGTATTTT.